The 30 T cell receptor beta chains below all came from one sample that was sequenced in a study of HIV-infected children after antiretroviral therapy interruption. The sample's treatment: PENTA 11 planned treatment interruption arm or continuous ART arm. The TCR library was built from RNA with a 3' RACE protocol and unique molecular identifiers. TCRdb re-called the 3' RACE reads through MiXCR, storing one row per CDR3 protein. The sample lists 35,000 to 50,000 distinct CDR3 sequences, 6.5% occurring once. This material consisted of CD45RA+ CD4+ T cells from PBMCs, pooled from several time points, taken from a donor given antiretroviral therapy, either interrupted or continuous. Documented subset: naive CD4+ CD45RA+ CD45RO- T cells. The receptor source for this set is a pool of human donors with HIV.

In its sample, this clonotype was seen many times. This chain uses TRBV12-3 or TRBV12-4 with TRBJ2-3; 11 bases map to TRBD2. The CDR3 contains 16 residues. With V trimmed by 6 bases and J by 1 base, 6 bases remained unmatched. The CDR3 nucleotides are TGTGCCAGCAGCCCCCCTAGCGGGGGGCGCACAGATACGCAGTATTTT. Translating gives CASSPPSGGRTDTQYF.

This clonotype was counted ten times or more. The chain combines TRBV27 with TRBJ2-5, with 12 bases fitting TRBD2. The ends lost 2 bases at V and 3 bases at J; junction bases unmatched: 4. This CDR3 comprises 16 residues. CDR1 is MNHEY and CDR2 is SMNVEV in the germline V gene (reference sequence). CDR3 DNA sequence: TGTGCCAGCAGTTTAATGCTAGCGGGGGGGAAAGAGACCCAGTACTTC. Translated, it gives CASSLMLAGGKETQYF.

This clonotype was detected ten times or more. The chain carries TRBV2 and TRBJ2-1; TRBD1 might be the D (5 bases). V was clipped by 6 bases and J by 10 bases, with 19 bases between them. The CDR3 totals 14 residues. Germline assignment: CDR1 SNHLY and CDR2 FYNNEI. The CDR3 reads CASSARAAIREQFF. The CDR3 DNA sequence: TGTGCCAGCAGCGCCAGGGCCGCAATCAGGGAGCAGTTCTTC.

The chain has TRBV5-1 and TRBJ2-3, with D unresolved. The germline V gene has CDR1 SGHRS and CDR2 YFSETQ. Trimming stripped 4 bases from V and 2 bases from J, with 8 bases between. This CDR3 region has 13 residues. The CDR3 loop reads CASSPRDTDTQYF. DNA for the CDR3: TGCGCCAGCAGCCCGAGAGACACAGATACGCAGTATTTT.

This clonotype was found many times. The genes are TRBV12-3 or TRBV12-4 and TRBJ1-1; no definite D call. Trimming shortened V by 5 bases and J by 1 base, and 11 bases separated the two germline ends. The CDR3 extends over 14 amino acids. The CDR3 sequence: CASSRALGNTEAFF. DNA for the CDR3: TGTGCCAGCAGTCGAGCCCTGGGGAACACTGAAGCTTTCTTT.

This rearrangement joins TRBV4-2 to TRBJ2-2; a weak D match, TRBD1 (5 bases). The germline CDR1 and CDR2 sequences are LGHNA and YNFKEQ. The CDR3 is 18 residues long. The germline V and J ends were trimmed by 6 bases and 0 bases, with 20 bases remaining between them. CDR3 coding DNA: TGTGCCAGCAGGCAAAATTGGGGTTGGGGCTCGAACACCGGGGAGCTGTTTTTT. Translating gives CASRQNWGWGSNTGELFF.

This clonotype was counted a few times. The chain joins TRBV28 to TRBJ2-3; D is possibly TRBD2 (6 bases). In germline, CDR1 is MDHEN, CDR2 SYDVKM. Trimming cost V 3 bases and J 4 bases, with 14 bases left between them. The CDR3 totals 15 residues. CDR3 in amino acids: CASSFFVGGADTQYF. For the CDR3, the DNA is TGTGCCAGCAGTTTCTTTGTGGGAGGAGCAGATACGCAGTATTTT.

This clonotype was seen a handful of times. The chain links TRBV28 to TRBJ2-7; D could derive from TRBD1 or TRBD2 (5 bases each). V lost 3 bases and J lost 1, with 19 bases in between. Germline CDR1 is MDHEN and CDR2 is SYDVKM. The CDR3 extends over 17 amino acids. In DNA form, the CDR3 reads TGTGCCAGCAGTTTCGATACCGGGACGTCCTCGTCCTACGAGCAGTACTTC. The encoded protein is CASSFDTGTSSSYEQYF.

The rearrangement uses TRBV19 and TRBJ1-5; a weak D match, TRBD1 (5 bases). There are 16 residues in the CDR3. The ends were cut back, 9 bases at V and 2 bases at J, with 20 bases in the middle. Looked up from germline, CDR1 is LNHDA and CDR2 is SQIVND (reference sequence). CDR3 residues: CASKAGWGSGNQPQHF. As DNA, the CDR3 is TGTGCCAGCAAGGCCGGGTGGGGGAGTGGCAATCAGCCCCAGCATTTT.

At least ten counts were recorded for this clonotype. The V call is TRBV2, the J call TRBJ2-7; 8 bases align to TRBD2. V lost 5 bases to trimming and J lost 3 bases; unmatched junction nucleotides: 6. This CDR3 region has 14 residues. Per the germline V gene, CDR1 is SNHLY and CDR2 is FYNNEI. CDR3 DNA sequence: TGTGCCAGCAGTTGGACTAGCTCACTCTACGAGCAGTACTTC. Translated: CASSWTSSLYEQYF.

This clonotype was observed many times. The chain combines TRBV2 with TRBJ2-2; 8 bases are shared with TRBD2. V lost 6 bases, J lost 0 bases, and 3 bases stayed unmatched. Per the germline V gene, CDR1 is SNHLY and CDR2 is FYNNEI. The length of the CDR3 is 15 residues. The DNA for the CDR3 is TGTGCCAGCAGCGTAGCGGGACCGAACACCGGGGAGCTGTTTTTT. This encodes CASSVAGPNTGELFF.

This clonotype was observed many times. The chain links TRBV5-1 to TRBJ1-2, with D maybe TRBD1 (6 bases). Germline CDR1 and CDR2: SGHRS and YFSETQ. V lost 0 bases and J lost 2, with 11 bases in between. The CDR3 is 15 amino acids. CDR3 DNA sequence: TGCGCCAGCAGCTTGGCAGGGGACTTCAACTATGGCTACACCTTC. Its protein product is CASSLAGDFNYGYTF.

This clonotype was recorded at least ten times. The chain couples TRBV19 to TRBJ1-2, with 7 bases identical to TRBD1. The junction had 10 bases not matched to a gene; V was cut back by 11 bases and J by 4 bases. The germline gives CDR1 LNHDA, CDR2 SQIVND (reference sequence). This CDR3 has 13 amino acids. This CDR3 is CACSRAGGYGYTF. The CDR3 DNA reads as TGTGCCTGCTCCCGCGCAGGGGGCTATGGCTACACCTTC.

There are many counts of this clonotype. The V gene is TRBV7-8, the J gene TRBJ2-5, with D tentatively TRBD1 (7 bases). Between the trimmed V and J ends, which lost 0 bases and 0 bases, there was a span of 17 bases. The CDR3 totals 18 residues. Germline V gene sequence: CDR1 SGHVS, CDR2 FQNEAQ. CDR3 bases: TGTGCCAGCAGCTTAGCGTCTTCGGCAGGGGGGTACCAAGAGACCCAGTACTTC. Translation: CASSLASSAGGYQETQYF. The full variable domain, its missing parts supplied by reference TRBV7-8 and TRBJ2-5, is GAGVSQSPRYKVAKRGQDVALRCDPISGHVSLFWYQQALGQGPEFLTYFQNEAQLDKSGLPSDRFFAERPEGSVSTLKIQRTQQEDSAVYLCASSLASSAGGYQETQYFGPGTRLLVL.

This clonotype has at least ten counts. The chain carries TRBV12-3 or TRBV12-4 and TRBJ1-6; D call uncertain. This CDR3 contains 14 residues. Deletions cut 6 bases from V and 7 bases from J, with 13 bases between. CDR3 in amino acids: CASRPDGWNSPLHF. Written as DNA, the CDR3 is TGTGCCAGCAGGCCGGACGGTTGGAATTCACCCCTCCACTTT.

This clonotype was counted at least ten times. The chain recombines TRBV3-1 with TRBJ1-3; D is unresolved. CDR3 length: 14 amino acids. CDR1 and CDR2 (germline): LGHDT, YNNKEL (reference sequence). V gave up 5 bases and J gave up 0 bases, with 8 bases separating them. The CDR3 coding sequence is TGTGCCAGCAGCTTACAGAGCTCTGGAAACACCATATATTTT. It is translated as CASSLQSSGNTIYF.

This clonotype was counted ten times or more. V and J are TRBV29-1 and TRBJ1-2; 8 positions agree with TRBD1. This CDR3 contains 14 residues. V was clipped by 1 base and J by 6 bases; unmatched bases: 7. Germline V gives CDR1 SQVTM, CDR2 ANQGSEA. The CDR3 DNA follows: TGCAGCGTTGAAGCGGGATCAGGGGGCAATGGCTACACCTTC. As protein: CSVEAGSGGNGYTF.

The sample holds many counts of this clonotype. V is TRBV3-1 and J is TRBJ1-1; no definite D call. From germline, CDR1 is LGHDT and CDR2 YNNKEL (reference sequence). The CDR3 consists of 18 residues. V lost 4 bases to trimming and J lost 1 base, with 22 bases between them. The CDR3 DNA sequence: TGTGCCAGCAGCCCGCGCGGGCCTCCTTGGGGTTCGAACACTGAAGCTTTCTTT. This translates into CASSPRGPPWGSNTEAFF.

At least ten counts were recorded for this clonotype. This sequence joins TRBV6-5 and TRBJ1-3; tentatively, D is TRBD1 (5 bases). Trimming shortened V by 6 bases and J by 0 bases, and 12 bases separated the two germline ends. CDR3 length: 15 residues. From germline, CDR1 is MNHEY and CDR2 SVGAGI. The DNA of the CDR3 is TGTGCCAGCAGCACCGACAGATACTCTGGAAACACCATATATTTT. Its translation: CASSTDRYSGNTIYF.

This rearrangement joins TRBV3-1 to TRBJ2-7; 11 nucleotides line up with TRBD2. This CDR3 region has 14 residues. Germline V gene data show CDR1 as LGHDT and CDR2 as YNNKEL (reference sequence). Trimming at V came to 5 bases and at J to 5 bases, leaving 5 bases not matched to a gene. As DNA, the CDR3 is TGTGCCAGCAGCAGACTAGCGGGGCAGAACGAGCAGTACTTC. Protein: CASSRLAGQNEQYF.

This clonotype was detected ten times or more. This rearrangement joins TRBV20-1 to TRBJ1-3; D uncertain. The V gene lost 5 bases and the J gene lost 0 bases, with 8 bases spanning the gap. Germline CDR1 and CDR2: DFQATT and SNEGSKA (reference sequence). The length of the CDR3 is 13 residues. The CDR3 reads CSAAYDSGNTIYF. The CDR3 DNA reads TGCAGTGCTGCGTATGACTCTGGAAACACCATATATTTT.

This clonotype was seen at least ten times. The chain links TRBV10-3 to TRBJ2-5; D is uncertain. From germline, CDR1 is ENHRY and CDR2 SYGVKD. V was pared by 10 bases and J by 2 bases, with 14 bases between. CDR3 size: 13 residues. This chain's CDR3 is CASSRPPQETQYF. CDR3 coding DNA: TGTGCCAGCTCCAGGCCACCTCAAGAGACCCAGTACTTC.

This clonotype was seen many times. The genes are TRBV6-5 and TRBJ2-7; weak D call: TRBD2 (6 bases). This CDR3 contains 15 residues. Per germline, CDR1 MNHEY and CDR2 SVGAGI. V lost 5 bases and J lost 4, with 18 bases in between. The CDR3 region is CASSRLTGLHYEQYF. CDR3 in DNA: TGTGCCAGCAGTCGATTAACGGGACTTCATTACGAGCAGTACTTC.

This clonotype appeared many times. The CDR3 spells CASSPGVLQETQYF. In nucleotides, the CDR3 is TGTGCCAGCAGTCCCGGGGTACTGCAAGAGACCCAGTACTTC. This chain joins TRBV6-5 and TRBJ2-5; D might be TRBD2 (5 bases). V dropped 5 bases and J dropped 2 bases, with 12 bases sitting between them. The germline gives CDR1 MNHEY, CDR2 SVGAGI. CDR3 length: 14 residues.

The V call is TRBV28, the J call TRBJ1-1, with D perhaps TRBD1 (6 bases). This CDR3 comprises 15 residues. The V and J ends lost 1 base and 3 bases respectively, with 12 bases between them. Germline V CDR1 and CDR2: MDHEN, SYDVKM. In nucleotides, the CDR3 is TGTGCCAGCAGTTTATCCCAACAGGGCTACACTGAAGCTTTCTTT. Translation gives CASSLSQQGYTEAFF.

This rearrangement joins TRBV6-5 to TRBJ2-1; 11 bases line up with TRBD1. Germline trimming cut 6 bases from V and 8 bases from J; bases unmatched to any gene: 6. This CDR3 spans 14 amino acids. Germline loops: CDR1 MNHEY, CDR2 SVGAGI. Here the CDR3 reads CASRWTGGTYEQFF. Written as DNA, the CDR3 is TGTGCCAGCAGGTGGACAGGGGGCACGTATGAGCAGTTCTTC.

This clonotype was counted at least ten times. The chain's CDR3 is CASSRRGTNEKLFF. In DNA, the CDR3 is TGTGCCAGCAGCCGCCGGGGAACTAATGAAAAACTGTTTTTT. The gene calls are TRBV7-2 and TRBJ1-4; D uncertain. The V gene's germline CDR1 is SGHTA and CDR2 FQGNSA. The CDR3 totals 14 residues. Deletions cut 5 bases from V and 1 base from J, with 8 bases between.

This clonotype occurred many times. The CDR3 DNA is TGCAGCGTTGAAGACCCGGGACTAGCGGGAGACTACAATGAGCAGTTCTTC. Protein: CSVEDPGLAGDYNEQFF. The rearrangement links TRBV29-1 to TRBJ2-1, with 14 bases aligning to TRBD2. The germline V gene has CDR1 SQVTM and CDR2 ANQGSEA. V lost 0 bases, J lost 3 bases, and 4 bases stayed unmatched. This CDR3 is built from 17 residues.

This clonotype was seen repeatedly, ten times or more. The chain uses TRBV20-1 and TRBJ2-5; D possibly corresponds to TRBD2 (5 bases). From germline, CDR1 is DFQATT and CDR2 SNEGSKA (reference sequence). The V gene lost 1 base and the J gene lost 5 bases, with 29 bases spanning the gap. This CDR3 is 19 amino acids long. CDR3 DNA: TGCAGTGCTAGAGTCCGGTACTTAGGGAGATTATCGTTGAGCGAGACCCAGTACTTC. It yields the protein CSARVRYLGRLSLSETQYF.

This clonotype appeared many times. The chain employs TRBV29-1 and TRBJ1-1, with 9 bases identical to TRBD1. CDR3 size: 15 residues. V shed 3 bases and J 7 bases; nucleotides not matched to a gene: 12. CDR1 and CDR2 (germline): SQVTM, ANQGSEA. CDR3: CSVDLTGGVQGEAFF. CDR3 sequence (DNA): TGCAGCGTTGACCTCACAGGGGGCGTGCAGGGTGAAGCTTTCTTT.